This T cell receptor beta chain was observed in a study of chemoradiotherapy in HPV16-positive cancers. About the research overall: A couple of HPV16-positive patients' cells yielded candidate HPV-specific clones and common motifs. Notes on the study in general: In HPV16-positive patients, HPV-responsive T-cell expansion tracked better recurrence-free survival. The functional HPV-specific definition rests on just a couple of HPV16-positive patients. Candidate HPV-specific clones and E7-related TCR motifs grew in tumor during treatment.

As concerns this clone: Its target is unknown.

Sequencing was performed with immunoSEQ multiplex PCR; in TCRdb, only in-frame clones are kept and a portion is missing. The table has about 68,000 clones, roughly 90% seen once. CDR1 is SGHAT, CDR2 FQDESV, per germline (reference sequence). With 4 bases removed from V and 8 bases from J, the gap between germline ends came to 11 bases. CDR3 length equals 12 residues. This chain connects TRBV11-1 to TRBJ1-2, with D hard to call. Source: blood, taken from a patient who underwent chemoradiotherapy. The receptor comes from a human donor with HPV-associated anogenital cancer. The CDR3 region is CASSSSTGGYTF. Here the CDR3 DNA reads TGTGCCAGCAGCTCCTCGACGGGAGGCTACACCTTC.